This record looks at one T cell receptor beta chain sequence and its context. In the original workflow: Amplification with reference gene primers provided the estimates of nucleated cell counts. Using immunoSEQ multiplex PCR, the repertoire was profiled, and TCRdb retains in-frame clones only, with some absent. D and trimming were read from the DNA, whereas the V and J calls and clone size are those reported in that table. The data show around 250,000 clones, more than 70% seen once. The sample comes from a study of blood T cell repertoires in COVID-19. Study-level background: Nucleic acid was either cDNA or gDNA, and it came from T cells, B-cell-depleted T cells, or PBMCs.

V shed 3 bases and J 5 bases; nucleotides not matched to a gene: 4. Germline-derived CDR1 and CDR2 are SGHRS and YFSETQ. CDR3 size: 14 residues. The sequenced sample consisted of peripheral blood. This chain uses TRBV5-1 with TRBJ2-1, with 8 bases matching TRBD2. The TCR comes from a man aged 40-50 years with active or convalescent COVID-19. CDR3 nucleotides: TGCGCCAGCAGCTCCGGGGGGGTTAACAATGAGCAGTTCTTC. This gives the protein CASSSGGVNNEQFF.